This passage covers 21 T cell receptor beta chains from one sample sequenced in a study of shared clonotypes between healthy human individuals. The protocol was immunoSEQ multiplex PCR, while the TCRdb copy is restricted to in-frame clones and leaves out a portion. Of 1.5 million to 2.5 million clones listed, approximately 94% are singletons. Positive CCR7 selection of CD45RO-negative cells yielded the naive CD8 cells, and terminally differentiated effector memory CD45RA+ cells were excluded. What was sequenced was naive CD8+ T cells sorted from blood. These receptors all come from a young man in good health.

V usage is TRBV9 and J usage is TRBJ2-5, with 11 bases that match TRBD1. The CDR3 length is 17 residues. Germline loops: CDR1 SGDLS, CDR2 YYNGEE. V lost 4 bases, J lost 3 bases, and 11 bases stayed unmatched. The CDR3 loop reads CASSPSLGQGVKETQYF. Written as DNA, the CDR3 is TGTGCCAGCAGCCCGAGCCTGGGACAGGGGGTGAAAGAGACCCAGTACTTC.

The genes are TRBV13 and TRBJ2-7; the D gene is possibly TRBD1 (6 bases). Germline lookup yields CDR1 PRHDT and CDR2 FYEKMQ (reference sequence). The CDR3 runs to 14 residues. Between the trimmed V and J ends, which lost 4 bases and 5 bases, there was a span of 15 bases. The CDR3 sequence is CASSSTGTFDEQYF. In DNA, the CDR3 is TGTGCCAGCAGCTCAACAGGGACCTTTGACGAGCAGTACTTC.

V and J are TRBV27 and TRBJ2-3, with a possible D match to TRBD2 (7 bases). Looked up from germline, CDR1 is MNHEY and CDR2 is SMNVEV (reference sequence). Trimming pared 5 bases from V and 2 bases from J, leaving 17 bases between. The CDR3 is made up of 16 amino acids. The CDR3 nucleotides are TGTGCCAGCAGTCCTCTGGCGGGGGCCAACACAGATACGCAGTATTTT. Encoded protein: CASSPLAGANTDTQYF.

The J gene is TRBJ2-1, the V gene TRBV29-1; 7 bases fit TRBD2. This CDR3 has 15 residues. Germline V CDR1 and CDR2: SQVTM, ANQGSEA. The V and J ends lost 3 bases and 4 bases, in that order; junction bases with no gene match: 9. The CDR3 coding sequence is TGCAGCGTTGACGGGGCCAGCGGGGATTACAATGAGCAGTTCTTC. It encodes CSVDGASGDYNEQFF.

On this clone: This same CDR3 is encoded by further DNA sequences in the sample. CDR3: CASSQGAGREQYF. For the CDR3, the DNA is TGCGCCAGCAGCCAAGGAGCAGGCAGGGAGCAGTACTTC. The chain combines TRBV4-1 with TRBJ2-7; D is uncertain. Trimming pared 1 base from V and 7 bases from J, leaving 11 bases between. This CDR3 has 13 amino acids. From germline, CDR1 is MGHRA and CDR2 YSYEKL.

This chain links TRBV7-9 with TRBJ2-6, with no clear D. The CDR3 extends over 17 amino acids. V was cut by 1 base and J by 0 bases, with 10 bases left in between. Per germline, CDR1 SEHNR and CDR2 FQNEAQ (reference sequence). CDR3 protein: CASSLVDSVSGANVLTF. In DNA form, the CDR3 reads TGTGCCAGCAGCTTAGTAGACTCCGTCTCTGGGGCCAACGTCCTGACTTTC.

This chain connects TRBV6-1 to TRBJ1-6; 10 positions match TRBD1. The CDR3 runs 18 residues. With V trimmed by 0 bases and J by 9 bases, 11 bases remained unmatched. Germline CDR1 is MNHNS and CDR2 is SASEGT. CDR3 amino acids: CASSEALTTTGGGSPLHF. CDR3 DNA sequence: TGTGCCAGCAGTGAAGCCCTTACAACGACAGGGGGCGGTTCACCCCTCCACTTT.

This chain links TRBV6-5 with TRBJ2-7, with 11 bases identical to TRBD2. Germline CDR1 MNHEY, CDR2 SVGAGI. The V and J ends lost 6 bases and 0 bases, in that order; junction bases with no gene match: 4. The CDR3 loop spans 15 amino acids. CDR3 in DNA: TGTGCCAGCAGCAAACTAGCGGGGGTCTCCTACGAGCAGTACTTC. It is translated as CASSKLAGVSYEQYF.

The chain uses TRBV29-1 and TRBJ2-7; TRBD1 is a possible D gene (6 bases). CDR1 and CDR2 (germline): SQVTM, ANQGSEA. V lost 4 bases to trimming and J lost 3 bases, with 13 bases between them. The CDR3 is 13 residues long. CDR3 DNA sequence: TGCAGCGTTGGTGACAGGACAGTCTACGAGCAGTACTTC. Protein sequence: CSVGDRTVYEQYF.

Details on this clone: This sample also contains other DNA sequences that code for the same CDR3. The V call is TRBV9, the J call TRBJ2-2; perhaps TRBD1 as D (6 bases). The CDR3 is 15 residues long. The V end was cut by 0 bases, the J end by 3 bases, with 9 bases between. The germline V gene encodes CDR1 SGDLS and CDR2 YYNGEE. The CDR3 nucleotides are TGTGCCAGCAGCGTAGGAGGGGGTCACACCGGGGAGCTGTTTTTT. Its protein product is CASSVGGGHTGELFF.

The chain has TRBV19 and TRBJ1-2, with D perhaps matching TRBD1 (6 bases). V was pared by 8 bases and J by 12 bases, with 22 bases between. The CDR3 contains 13 residues. CDR1 and CDR2 (germline): LNHDA, SQIVND (reference sequence). The CDR3 DNA follows: TGTGCCAGTCGCGGAAAGGGGGTGGAAGGAAACACCTTC. Its translation is CASRGKGVEGNTF.

The chain joins TRBV7-9 to TRBJ1-4; no clear D. Germline CDR1 SEHNR, CDR2 FQNEAQ (reference sequence). Trimming left V 5 bases short and J 5 bases short, with 9 bases between. The CDR3 has 13 residues. CDR3 nucleotides: TGTGCCAGCAGCCCTGCCAACAATGAAAAACTGTTTTTT. It translates to CASSPANNEKLFF.

The gene calls are TRBV28 and TRBJ2-2; 7 bases match TRBD1. Germline V gene data show CDR1 as MDHEN and CDR2 as SYDVKM. With V trimmed by 5 bases and J by 5 bases, 5 bases remained unmatched. This CDR3 spans 14 amino acids. The CDR3: CASSHRGETGELFF. In DNA, the CDR3 is TGTGCCAGCAGTCACAGGGGCGAGACCGGGGAGCTGTTTTTT.

As regards this clone: The same CDR3 arises from other DNA sequences in this sample as well. The genes are TRBV4-3 and TRBJ2-7, with TRBD2 identical over 9 bases. V was pared by 0 bases and J by 2 bases, with 2 bases of the junction left unmatched. Germline V gives CDR1 LGHNA, CDR2 YSLEER. This CDR3 has 15 residues. CDR3 in DNA: TGCGCCAGCAGCCAAGATAGCGGGGGTCCCTACGAGCAGTACTTC. Amino acids: CASSQDSGGPYEQYF.

This chain connects TRBV27 to TRBJ2-7; D is undetermined. This CDR3 is 14 amino acids long. V was shortened by 1 base and J by 0 bases, with 7 bases between the two germline ends. Germline CDR1 is MNHEY and CDR2 is SMNVEV (reference sequence). CDR3 protein: CASSLYVSSYEQYF. In DNA form, the CDR3 reads TGTGCCAGCAGTTTATACGTCAGCTCCTACGAGCAGTACTTC.

The V gene is TRBV27, the J gene TRBJ1-2; D not resolved. V gave up 4 bases and J gave up 2 bases, with 8 bases separating them. Germline V gene lookup returns CDR1 MNHEY and CDR2 SMNVEV (reference sequence). There are 13 residues in the CDR3. The chain's CDR3 is CASSYRSNYGYTF. For the CDR3, the DNA is TGTGCCAGCAGTTATAGATCAAACTATGGCTACACCTTC.

Remarks on this clone: This specimen includes other DNA sequences encoding the same CDR3. The rearrangement uses TRBV13 and TRBJ1-1; D is perhaps TRBD1 (5 bases). The CDR3 contains 13 residues. CDR1 is PRHDT, CDR2 FYEKMQ, per germline (reference sequence). Trimming cost V 4 bases and J 1 base, with 7 bases left between them. Here the CDR3 DNA reads TGTGCCAGCAGCTCGGGACCGAACACTGAAGCTTTCTTT. This translates into CASSSGPNTEAFF.

This chain links TRBV7-8 with TRBJ2-3; 11 positions match TRBD2. The CDR3 runs 17 residues. Per the germline V gene, CDR1 is SGHVS and CDR2 is FQNEAQ. Trimming cost V 3 bases and J 3 bases; bases outside gene matches: 8. This chain's CDR3 is CASSFPLAGAGTDTQYF. The CDR3 nucleotides read TGTGCCAGCAGCTTCCCACTAGCGGGAGCTGGAACAGATACGCAGTATTTT.

The gene calls are TRBV30 and TRBJ2-3; D uncertain. Trimming left V 3 bases short and J 2 bases short, with 6 bases between. Germline V gene sequence: CDR1 GTSNPN, CDR2 SVGIG (reference sequence). The CDR3 contains 12 residues. The CDR3 DNA is TGTGCCTGGAGCATACTCACAGATACGCAGTATTTT. Protein sequence: CAWSILTDTQYF. The whole variable domain, filled in from reference TRBV30 and TRBJ2-3, reads SQTIHQWPATLVQPVGSPLSLECTVEGTSNPNLYWYRQAAGRGLQLLFYSVGIGQISSEVPQNLSASRPQDRQFILSSKKLLLSDSGFYLCAWSILTDTQYFGPGTRLTVL.

The chain recombines TRBV5-6 with TRBJ2-7, with unresolved D. The germline gives CDR1 SGHDT, CDR2 YYEEEE. This CDR3 is built from 14 residues. V was trimmed by 4 bases and J by 0 bases, leaving 11 bases between them. The CDR3 region is CASSITQSSYEQYF. The DNA of the CDR3 is TGTGCCAGCAGCATCACTCAGTCCTCCTACGAGCAGTACTTC.

J is TRBJ2-1 and V is TRBV13; 8 bases map to TRBD2. This CDR3 comprises 15 residues. V dropped 5 bases and J dropped 0; count of bases not matched to a gene: 3. CDR1 and CDR2 (germline): PRHDT, FYEKMQ (reference sequence). CDR3 loop: CASSPGGSSYNEQFF. The CDR3, as DNA: TGTGCCAGCAGCCCGGGGGGGAGCTCCTACAATGAGCAGTTCTTC.